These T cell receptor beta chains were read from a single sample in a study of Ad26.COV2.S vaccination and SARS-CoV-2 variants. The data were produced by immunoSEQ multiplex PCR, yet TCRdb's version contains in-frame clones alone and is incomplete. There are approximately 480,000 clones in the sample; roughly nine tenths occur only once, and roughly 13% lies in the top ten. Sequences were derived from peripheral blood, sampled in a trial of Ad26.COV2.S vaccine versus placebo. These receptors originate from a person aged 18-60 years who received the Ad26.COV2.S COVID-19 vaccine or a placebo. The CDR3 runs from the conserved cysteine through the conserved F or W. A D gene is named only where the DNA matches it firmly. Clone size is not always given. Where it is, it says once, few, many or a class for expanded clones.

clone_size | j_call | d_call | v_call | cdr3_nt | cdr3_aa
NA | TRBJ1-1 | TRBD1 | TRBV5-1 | TGCGCCAGCAGCTTTCCAACAGGGGGCCTGAACACTGAAGCTTTCTTT | CASSFPTGGLNTEAFF
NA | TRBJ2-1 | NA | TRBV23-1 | TGCGCCAGCATCGGGACTTCTAGATCGCACTCCTCCCCTCCCAGTTCCAATGAGCAGTTCTTC | CASIGTSRSHSSPPSSNEQFF
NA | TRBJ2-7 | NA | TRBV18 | TGTGCCAGCTCACCACCGGGAGCCTACGAGCAGTACTTC | CASSPPGAYEQYF
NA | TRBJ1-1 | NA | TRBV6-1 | TGTGCCAGCAGTGAGCAGGGGAACACTGAAGCTTTCTTT | CASSEQGNTEAFF
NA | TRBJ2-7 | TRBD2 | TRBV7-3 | TGTGCCAGCAGCTTGGGGGGAGGGCCGACCTACGAGCAGTACTTC | CASSLGGGPTYEQYF
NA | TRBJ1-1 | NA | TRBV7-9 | TGTGCCAGCAGCTTAGATGGTGGGGCAGACACTGAAGCTTTCTTT | CASSLDGGADTEAFF
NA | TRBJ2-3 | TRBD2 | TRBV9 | TGTGCCAGCAGCCTTAGCGGGAGGACGACAGATACGCAGTATTTT | CASSLSGRTTDTQYF
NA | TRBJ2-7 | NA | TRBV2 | TGTGCCAGCAGTGCGGGAAACCCCTCCGAGCAGTACTTC | CASSAGNPSEQYF
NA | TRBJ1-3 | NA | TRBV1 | TGCACCAGCAGCCAAGGTATGGGCTCTGGAAACACCATATATTTT | CTSSQGMGSGNTIYF
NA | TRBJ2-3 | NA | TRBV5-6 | TGTGCCAGCAGCCCGGGGCCGGGGCCGGGGTATTTT | CASSPGPGPGYF
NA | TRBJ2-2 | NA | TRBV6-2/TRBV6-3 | TGTGCCAGCAGTTCTGAAGGGGCCGGGGAGCTGTTTTTT | CASSSEGAGELFF
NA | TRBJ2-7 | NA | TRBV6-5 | TGTGCCAGCGCTTTACAGAGCTCCTACGAGCAGTACTTC | CASALQSSYEQYF
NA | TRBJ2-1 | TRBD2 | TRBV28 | TGTGCCAGCAGTTTTAGCCGATACAGCGGGAGTGAGCAGTTCTTC | CASSFSRYSGSEQFF
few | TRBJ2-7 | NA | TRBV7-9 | TGTGCCAGCAGCCAGCAACCCTACGAGCAGTACTTC | CASSQQPYEQYF
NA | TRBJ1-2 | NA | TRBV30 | TGTGCCTGGACCCGCGGGACTTCTATGTCCGGCTACACCTTC | CAWTRGTSMSGYTF
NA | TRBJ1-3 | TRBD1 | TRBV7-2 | TGTGCCAGCAGCTCCGGGACAGGGAGACCCTCTGGAAACACCATATATTTT | CASSSGTGRPSGNTIYF
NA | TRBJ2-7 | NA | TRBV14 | TGTGCCAGCAGCCAAGTAACACTTGGGGAGCAGTACTTC | CASSQVTLGEQYF
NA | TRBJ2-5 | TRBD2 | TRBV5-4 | TGTGCCAGCAGCCTCCGGACTAGCGGGGAAGAGACCCAGTACTTC | CASSLRTSGEETQYF
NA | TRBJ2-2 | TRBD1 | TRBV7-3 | TGTGCCAGCAGCTTAACTAACCAGGGGGCAGGCGGGGAGCTGTTTTTT | CASSLTNQGAGGELFF
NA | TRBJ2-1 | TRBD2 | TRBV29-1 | TGCAGCGTCCAAACCCGGACTAGCGGGAAATCCTACAATGAGCAGTTCTTC | CSVQTRTSGKSYNEQFF
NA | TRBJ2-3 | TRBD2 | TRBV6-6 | TGTGCCAGCAGGACTAGCAGAGATGCAGATACGCAGTATTTT | CASRTSRDADTQYF
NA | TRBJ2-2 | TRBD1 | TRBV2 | TGTGCCAGCACAGGGGACAGGGGGCTTAGGAGGGAGCTGTTTTTT | CASTGDRGLRRELFF
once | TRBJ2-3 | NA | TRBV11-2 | TGTGCCAGCAGCCTCGGACCGACCCCCCCAGATACGCAGTATTTT | CASSLGPTPPDTQYF
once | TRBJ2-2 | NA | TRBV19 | TGTGCCAGTAGTAGGAGGTCCTCAGACGAGCTGTTTTTT | CASSRRSSDELFF
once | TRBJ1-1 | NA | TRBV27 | TGTGCCAGCAGGCTTACGGGCGTGGGGGCTGAAGCTTTCTTT | CASRLTGVGAEAFF
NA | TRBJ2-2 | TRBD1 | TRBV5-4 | TGTGCCAGCTGGGGCTTGGGACAGGTACCCGGGGAGCTGTTTTTT | CASWGLGQVPGELFF
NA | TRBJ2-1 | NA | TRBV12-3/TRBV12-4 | TGTGCCAGCACCACGGATCTCAATGAGCAGTTCTTC | CASTTDLNEQFF
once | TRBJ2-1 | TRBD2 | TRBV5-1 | TGCGCCAGCAGCCCTCAGCGGGAGGCGGATAATGAGCAGTTCTTC | CASSPQREADNEQFF
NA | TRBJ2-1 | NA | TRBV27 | TGTGCCAGCAGACTTAAGTTGGGTTGGCATGAGCAGTTCTTC | CASRLKLGWHEQFF